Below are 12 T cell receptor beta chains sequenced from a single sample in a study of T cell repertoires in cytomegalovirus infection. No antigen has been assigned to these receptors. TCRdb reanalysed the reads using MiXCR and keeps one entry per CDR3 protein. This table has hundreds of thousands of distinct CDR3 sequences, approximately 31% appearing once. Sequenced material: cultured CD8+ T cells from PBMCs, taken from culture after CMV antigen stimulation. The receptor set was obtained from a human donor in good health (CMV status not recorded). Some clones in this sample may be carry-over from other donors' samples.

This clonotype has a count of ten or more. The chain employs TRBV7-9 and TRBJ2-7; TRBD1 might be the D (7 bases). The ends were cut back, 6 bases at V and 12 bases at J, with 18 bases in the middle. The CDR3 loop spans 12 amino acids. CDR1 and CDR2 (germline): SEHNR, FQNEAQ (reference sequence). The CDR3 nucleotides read TGTGCCAGCAGTCCCAGGGGGGCTGGCTCGTACTTC. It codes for CASSPRGAGSYF.

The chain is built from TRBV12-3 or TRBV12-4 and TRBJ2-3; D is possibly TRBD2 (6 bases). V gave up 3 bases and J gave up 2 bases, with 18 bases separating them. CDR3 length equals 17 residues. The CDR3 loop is CASSFSLTRAPTDTQYF. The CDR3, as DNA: TGTGCCAGCAGTTTTTCTCTGACTAGGGCTCCCACAGATACGCAGTATTTT.

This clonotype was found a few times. The CDR3 spells CASSVTSEQYNEQFF. CDR3 DNA sequence: TGTGCCAGCAGCGTAACTAGCGAGCAATACAATGAGCAGTTCTTC. The J gene is TRBJ2-1, the V gene TRBV7-9; 7 bases are shared with TRBD2. The germline V gene has CDR1 SEHNR and CDR2 FQNEAQ (reference sequence). With 5 bases clipped from V and 4 bases from J, the junction kept 8 bases outside the gene matches. The CDR3 is 15 amino acids. Complete variable domain (other parts from reference TRBV7-9 and TRBJ2-1): DTGVSQNPRHKITKRGQNVTFRCDPISEHNRLYWYRQTLGQGPEFLTYFQNEAQLEKSRLLSDRFSAERPKGSFSTLEIQRTEQGDSAMYLCASSVTSEQYNEQFFGPGTRLTVL.

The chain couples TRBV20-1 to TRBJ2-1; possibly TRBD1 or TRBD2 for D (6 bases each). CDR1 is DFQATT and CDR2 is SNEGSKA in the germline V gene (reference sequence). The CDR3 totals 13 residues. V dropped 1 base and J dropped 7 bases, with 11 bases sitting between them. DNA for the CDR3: TGCAGTGCTAGAGTAGGGGGGACGAATGAGCAGTTCTTC. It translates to CSARVGGTNEQFF.

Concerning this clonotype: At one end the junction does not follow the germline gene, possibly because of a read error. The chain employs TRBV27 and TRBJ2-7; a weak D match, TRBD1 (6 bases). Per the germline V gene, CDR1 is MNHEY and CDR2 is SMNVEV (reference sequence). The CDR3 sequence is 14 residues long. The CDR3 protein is CANSSTGILYEQYF. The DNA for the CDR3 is TGTGCCAACAGTTCGACAGGTATCCTCTACGAGCAGTACTTC.

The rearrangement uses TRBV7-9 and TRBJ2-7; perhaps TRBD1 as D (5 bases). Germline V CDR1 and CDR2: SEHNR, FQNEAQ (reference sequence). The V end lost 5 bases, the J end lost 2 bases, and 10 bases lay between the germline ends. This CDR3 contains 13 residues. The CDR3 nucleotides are TGTGCCAGCAGCGCGACAGAGACCTACGAGCAGTACTTC. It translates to CASSATETYEQYF.

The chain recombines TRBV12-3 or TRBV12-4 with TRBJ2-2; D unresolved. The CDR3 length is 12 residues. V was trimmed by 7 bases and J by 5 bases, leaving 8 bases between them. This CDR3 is CASTPVTGELFF. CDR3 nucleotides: TGTGCCAGCACTCCGGTTACCGGGGAGCTGTTTTTT.

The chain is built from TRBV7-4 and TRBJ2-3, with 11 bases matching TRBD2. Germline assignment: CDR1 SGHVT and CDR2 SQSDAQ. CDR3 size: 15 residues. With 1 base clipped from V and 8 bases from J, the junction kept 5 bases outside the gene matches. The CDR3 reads CASSLVVTSGATQYF. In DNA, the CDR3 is TGTGCCAGCAGCTTAGTCGTGACTAGCGGGGCTACGCAGTATTTT.

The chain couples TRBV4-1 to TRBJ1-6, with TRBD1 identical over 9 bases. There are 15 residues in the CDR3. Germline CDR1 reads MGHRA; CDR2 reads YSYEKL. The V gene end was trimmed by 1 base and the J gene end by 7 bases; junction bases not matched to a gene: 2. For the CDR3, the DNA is TGCGCCAGCAGCCAAGGGACAGGGGCCAATTCACCCCTCCACTTT. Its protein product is CASSQGTGANSPLHF.

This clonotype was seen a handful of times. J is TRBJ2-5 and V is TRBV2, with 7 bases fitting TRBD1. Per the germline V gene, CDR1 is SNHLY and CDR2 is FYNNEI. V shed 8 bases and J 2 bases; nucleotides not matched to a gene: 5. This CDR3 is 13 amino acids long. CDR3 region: CASFPGQQETQYF. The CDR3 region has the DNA TGTGCCAGCTTCCCGGGACAGCAAGAGACCCAGTACTTC.

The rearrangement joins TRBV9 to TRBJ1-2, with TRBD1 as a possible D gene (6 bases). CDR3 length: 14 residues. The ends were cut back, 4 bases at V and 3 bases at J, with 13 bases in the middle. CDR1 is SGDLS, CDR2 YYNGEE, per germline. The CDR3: CASSTDRSYYGYTF. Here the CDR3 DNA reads TGTGCCAGCAGCACAGACAGGTCTTACTATGGCTACACCTTC.

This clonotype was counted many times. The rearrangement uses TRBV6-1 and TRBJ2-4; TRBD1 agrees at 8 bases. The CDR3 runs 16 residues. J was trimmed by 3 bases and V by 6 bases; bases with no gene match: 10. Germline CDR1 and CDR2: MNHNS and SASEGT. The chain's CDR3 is CASSPGQGYDKNIQYF. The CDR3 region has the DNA TGTGCCAGCAGCCCTGGACAGGGATACGACAAAAACATTCAGTACTTC.